The 9 T cell receptor beta chains below all came from one sample that was sequenced in a study of regulatory T cells in long-lasting Graves disease. The time point denotes: newly diagnosed GD, antithyroid drugs for less than 3 months. Following extraction of RNA from PBMCs, that RNA was used to make the TCR library. Construction of the TCR beta libraries employed iRepertoire HTBI primers in conjunction with Arm-PCR of CDR3 regions. TCRdb re-called the multiplex PCR reads with MiXCR, one entry per CDR3 protein. This sample has 400,000 to 500,000 distinct CDR3 sequences, with approximately 16% found just once. A further study also used this sample, focusing on T cells in Graves' hyperthyroidism and ophthalmopathy.

The material sequenced was peripheral blood mononuclear cells (PBMCs), taken at new diagnosis, from a patient treated with antithyroid drugs. All receptors come from a woman aged 25 to 45 with Graves disease.

This clonotype was counted ten times or more. This chain links TRBV20-1 with TRBJ2-5, with TRBD1 identical over 8 bases. Trimming removed 3 bases from V and 4 bases from J; junction bases left unmatched: 7. Germline V lookup: CDR1 DFQATT, CDR2 SNEGSKA (reference sequence). The CDR3 has 14 residues. The CDR3 protein is CSARETGVGETQYF. In nucleotides, the CDR3 is TGCAGTGCTAGGGAGACAGGGGTCGGAGAGACCCAGTACTTC.

This clonotype was picked up many times. The chain joins TRBV29-1 to TRBJ2-6; the D gene is possibly TRBD2 (6 bases). The germline CDR1 and CDR2 sequences are SQVTM and ANQGSEA. CDR3 length equals 18 residues. The ends were cut back, 0 bases at V and 4 bases at J, with 19 bases in the middle. As DNA, the CDR3 is TGCAGCGTTGAAGAGTCCCCACGGAGGGTCTCCGGGGCCAACGTCCTGACTTTC. Its protein is CSVEESPRRVSGANVLTF.

The genes are TRBV3-1 and TRBJ1-4, with 7 bases lining up with TRBD1. The V gene's germline CDR1 is LGHDT and CDR2 YNNKEL (reference sequence). The ends lost 3 bases at V and 8 bases at J; junction bases unmatched: 9. This CDR3 comprises 15 residues. As DNA, the CDR3 is TGTGCCAGCAGCCAGTATGACAGGGCAGGCGAAAAACTGTTTTTT. Amino acids: CASSQYDRAGEKLFF. Variable domain in full (rest from reference TRBV3-1 and TRBJ1-4): DTAVSQTPKYLVTQMGNDKSIKCEQNLGHDTMYWYKQDSKKFLKIMFSYNNKELIINETVPNRFSPKSPDKAHLNLHINSLELGDSAVYFCASSQYDRAGEKLFFGSGTQLSVL.

This clonotype appeared many times. A read error may produce the germline difference seen at one junction end. V gene TRBV7-7 combines with J gene TRBJ2-2; 9 positions agree with TRBD1. CDR1 SSHAT and CDR2 FNYEAQ come from the germline V gene (reference sequence). The CDR3 loop spans 15 amino acids. Here the CDR3 reads CASSLGGQGSGELFF. CDR3 in DNA: TGTGCTAGCAGCTTAGGCGGACAGGGGTCCGGGGAGCTGTTTTTT.

This clonotype showed up just a few times. V usage is TRBV7-3 and J usage is TRBJ2-5; D may be TRBD2 (5 bases). Deletions cut 1 base from V and 5 bases from J, with 11 bases between. Germline values: CDR1 SGHTA, CDR2 FQGTGA. The CDR3 contains 14 residues. The CDR3 reads CASSLIPGDETQYF. The CDR3 DNA is TGTGCCAGCAGCTTAATTCCCGGGGATGAGACCCAGTACTTC. Variable domain in full (rest from reference TRBV7-3 and TRBJ2-5): GAGVSQTPSNKVTEKGKYVELRCDPISGHTALYWYRQSLGQGPEFLIYFQGTGAADDSGLPNDRFFAVRPEGSVSTLKIQRTERGDSAVYLCASSLIPGDETQYFGPGTRLLVL.

The chain recombines TRBV2 with TRBJ2-1, with D maybe TRBD2 (6 bases). The germline V gene encodes CDR1 SNHLY and CDR2 FYNNEI. Trimming left V 5 bases short and J 7 bases short, with 15 bases between. This CDR3 has 14 amino acids. The CDR3, as DNA: TGTGCCAGCAGTTACTTATCGGGGGATAATGAGCAGTTCTTC. Its protein is CASSYLSGDNEQFF.

In regard to this clonotype: Being one base from a much bigger clone, this may be a read error. The rearrangement links TRBV7-9 to TRBJ1-1; D is undetermined. The CDR3 is 14 residues long. V lost 7 bases and J lost 1, with 13 bases in between. Germline-derived CDR1 and CDR2 are SEHNR and FQNEAQ (reference sequence). The CDR3 reads CASTRTLGNTEAFF. DNA of the CDR3: TGTGCCAGCACGCGGACCCTTGGGAACACTGAAGCTTTCTTT.

The chain joins TRBV5-1 to TRBJ2-5; possible D gene TRBD2, 6 bases. Trimming took off 3 bases at V and 7 bases at J, with 10 bases between the two ends. The CDR3 extends over 12 amino acids. CDR1 is SGHRS, CDR2 YFSETQ, per germline. CDR3: CASSWGGGTQYF. The CDR3 DNA reads TGCGCCAGCAGCTGGGGAGGAGGGACCCAGTACTTC.

This clonotype came up a few times. The V gene is TRBV7-2, the J gene TRBJ2-7; possible D gene TRBD2, 6 bases. The CDR3 totals 14 residues. V lost 2 bases to trimming and J lost 3 bases, with 11 bases between them. Germline loops: CDR1 SGHTA, CDR2 FQGNSA. Here the CDR3 reads CASSLRREVYEQYF. The CDR3 DNA follows: TGTGCCAGCAGCTTAAGGAGGGAGGTCTACGAGCAGTACTTC.